This TCR beta chain was profiled in a study of blood T cell repertoires in COVID-19. At the level of the study: Material from acute and convalescent COVID-19 was sourced from the United States, Italy and Spain. The cDNA or gDNA used as material had been derived from T cells, B-cell-depleted T cells, or PBMCs.

The ends lost 7 bases at V and 10 bases at J; junction bases unmatched: 10. Germline V gene data show CDR1 as LNHDA and CDR2 as SQIVND (reference sequence). This CDR3 comprises 15 residues. Libraries were prepared by immunoSEQ multiplex PCR; TCRdb keeps only in-frame clonotypes and omits some of them. The table lists about 200,000 clones, roughly 85% of them singletons. The sequence derives from a middle-aged woman with acute COVID-19. This chain connects TRBV19 to TRBJ1-6; TRBD1 matches at 10 bases. Sequencing used PBMCs or T cells enriched from blood (not recorded which). The CDR3 here is CASTRTGGRGSPLHF. CDR3 sequence (DNA): TGTGCCAGTACCCGGACAGGGGGAAGAGGATCACCCCTCCACTTT.